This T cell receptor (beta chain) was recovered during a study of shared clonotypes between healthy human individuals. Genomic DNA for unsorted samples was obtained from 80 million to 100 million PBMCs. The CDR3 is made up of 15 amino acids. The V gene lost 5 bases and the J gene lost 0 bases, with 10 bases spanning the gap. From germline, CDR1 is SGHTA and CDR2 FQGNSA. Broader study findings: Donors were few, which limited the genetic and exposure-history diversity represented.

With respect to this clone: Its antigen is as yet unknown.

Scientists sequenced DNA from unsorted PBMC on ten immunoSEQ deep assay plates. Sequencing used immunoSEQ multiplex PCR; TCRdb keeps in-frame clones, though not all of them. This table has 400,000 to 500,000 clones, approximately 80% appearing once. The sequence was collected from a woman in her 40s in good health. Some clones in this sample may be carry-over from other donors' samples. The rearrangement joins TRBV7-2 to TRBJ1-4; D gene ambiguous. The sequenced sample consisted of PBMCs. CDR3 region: CASSGWVATNEKLFF. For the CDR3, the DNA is TGTGCCAGCAGCGGTTGGGTGGCAACTAATGAAAAACTGTTTTTT.